A single sample gave rise to the 22 T cell receptor beta chains below, sequenced in a study of T cells expressing NK-cell markers. TCRdb re-called the 5' RACE reads and shows each CDR3 protein once, DNA omitted. The sample features roughly 380,000 distinct CDR3 sequences, with around 5.3% in its top ten. The sample taken for sequencing was blood T cells: a sorted CD56 or NKG2C T cell subset, CD4+ or CD8+ T cells, or bulk PBMC T cells (not recorded which). These receptors all come from a man aged 18-69 years in good health.

The CDR3 sequence: CAWSVMLANEKLFF. The rearrangement uses TRBV30 and TRBJ1-4. CDR3 length: 14 residues. Germline V lookup: CDR1 GTSNPN, CDR2 SVGIG (reference sequence).

This chain uses TRBV20-1 with TRBJ1-6. The CDR3 is 13 residues long. Germline CDR1 and CDR2: DFQATT and SNEGSKA (reference sequence). CDR3 loop: CSASERPNSPLHF.

The gene calls are TRBV6-2 or TRBV6-3 and TRBJ2-4. The CDR3 spans 11 residues. CDR1 MNHEY and CDR2 SVGEGT come from the germline V gene. The CDR3 spells CASSTKNIQYF.

V and J are TRBV21-1 and TRBJ1-2; TCRdb selects TRBD1, and the lack of DNA leaves this call unchecked. TRBV21-1 is recorded as a pseudogene. The CDR3 runs 16 residues. The CDR3 is CASSTRDNRTNYGYTF.

This chain joins TRBV7-3 and TRBJ2-6; TCRdb gives TRBD2 as the D gene, but with no DNA this cannot be confirmed. The germline CDR1 and CDR2 sequences are SGHTA and FQGTGA. The CDR3 loop spans 15 amino acids. The CDR3 here is CASSLEGTGANVLTF.

The chain combines TRBV12-3 or TRBV12-4 with TRBJ2-1; TCRdb's D gene call, TRBD1, goes unchecked for lack of DNA. The CDR3 extends over 20 amino acids. CDR3: CASSASPGQGEEEGLNEQFF.

This chain uses TRBV4-2 with TRBJ1-4. The CDR3 has 17 residues. Looked up from germline, CDR1 is LGHNA and CDR2 is YNFKEQ. This chain's CDR3 is CASSQDFAGVGDEKLFF.

J is TRBJ2-3 and V is TRBV7-8; TCRdb's D call, TRBD2, is unchecked because there is no DNA. The CDR3 spans 16 residues. The V gene's germline CDR1 is SGHVS and CDR2 FQNEAQ. The CDR3 protein is CASSERGLAIADTQYF.

V gene TRBV30 combines with J gene TRBJ2-7; the D call of TRBD2 rests on TCRdb alone, since no DNA is present to check it. The CDR3 consists of 18 residues. Germline V gene sequence: CDR1 GTSNPN, CDR2 SVGIG (reference sequence). CDR3 sequence: CAWSASGVRARSSYEQYF.

V usage is TRBV28 and J usage is TRBJ2-2; lacking DNA, the TRBD1 call made by TCRdb goes unchecked. This CDR3 has 16 amino acids. Germline CDR1 is MDHEN and CDR2 is SYDVKM. CDR3 protein: CASSILRQGNTGELFF.

The chain couples TRBV12-5 to TRBJ1-1; the TCRdb call, TRBD1, lacks DNA for checking. Germline CDR1 reads LGHNT; CDR2 reads FRNRAP. The CDR3 contains 14 residues. The CDR3 sequence is CASGSDRGPSEAFF.

The chain joins TRBV5-1 to TRBJ1-2; without DNA, the TCRdb call of TRBD1 cannot be checked. In germline, CDR1 is SGHRS, CDR2 YFSETQ. There are 16 residues in the CDR3. The CDR3 protein is CASSRGGQGPNYGYTF.

The chain has TRBV28 and TRBJ2-4. The CDR3 runs 15 residues. The germline CDR1 and CDR2 sequences are MDHEN and SYDVKM. Here the CDR3 reads CASSLNAGSKNIQYF.

This chain connects TRBV10-3 to TRBJ2-7; TCRdb reports TRBD1, a call that lacks DNA to check it against. Germline CDR1 ENHRY, CDR2 SYGVKD. CDR3 length: 16 residues. The CDR3 is CAISESPFQSSYEQYF.

V gene TRBV12-3 or TRBV12-4 combines with J gene TRBJ1-3. This CDR3 spans 15 amino acids. The CDR3 here is CASRSGRSSGNTIYF.

The rearrangement uses TRBV10-3 and TRBJ2-1; the TCRdb D gene call, TRBD1, has no DNA to confirm it. The CDR3 extends over 16 amino acids. Germline V gene sequence: CDR1 ENHRY, CDR2 SYGVKD. The CDR3: CAISARPGNTYNEQFF.

CDR3 region: CASSEGTGQMGTYEQYF. This chain uses TRBV6-1 with TRBJ2-7; TCRdb proposes TRBD1, but this gene call is untestable without DNA. The CDR3 has 17 amino acids. Germline V CDR1 and CDR2: MNHNS, SASEGT.

The chain recombines TRBV5-6 with TRBJ1-1. Germline CDR1 SGHDT, CDR2 YYEEEE. The CDR3 runs 12 residues. CDR3: CASSLWTAEAFF.

The rearrangement links TRBV7-2 to TRBJ2-3; lacking DNA, the TRBD2 call made by TCRdb goes unchecked. The CDR3 has 17 amino acids. Germline-derived CDR1 and CDR2 are SGHTA and FQGNSA. This CDR3 is CASSLVGTSVSTDTQYF.

The chain has TRBV7-2 and TRBJ1-2. The germline V gene encodes CDR1 SGHTA and CDR2 FQGNSA. This CDR3 spans 15 amino acids. CDR3 in amino acids: CASSLVILRDYGYTF.

CDR3 amino acids: CATRTWGELFF. The genes are TRBV19 and TRBJ2-2. CDR1 LNHDA and CDR2 SQIVND come from the germline V gene (reference sequence). CDR3 size: 11 residues.

The J gene is TRBJ2-7, the V gene TRBV2; TCRdb's D call, TRBD1, is unchecked because there is no DNA. The CDR3 is 15 residues long. Germline V gene lookup returns CDR1 SNHLY and CDR2 FYNNEI. CDR3 amino acids: CASSLTGGGGYEQYF.